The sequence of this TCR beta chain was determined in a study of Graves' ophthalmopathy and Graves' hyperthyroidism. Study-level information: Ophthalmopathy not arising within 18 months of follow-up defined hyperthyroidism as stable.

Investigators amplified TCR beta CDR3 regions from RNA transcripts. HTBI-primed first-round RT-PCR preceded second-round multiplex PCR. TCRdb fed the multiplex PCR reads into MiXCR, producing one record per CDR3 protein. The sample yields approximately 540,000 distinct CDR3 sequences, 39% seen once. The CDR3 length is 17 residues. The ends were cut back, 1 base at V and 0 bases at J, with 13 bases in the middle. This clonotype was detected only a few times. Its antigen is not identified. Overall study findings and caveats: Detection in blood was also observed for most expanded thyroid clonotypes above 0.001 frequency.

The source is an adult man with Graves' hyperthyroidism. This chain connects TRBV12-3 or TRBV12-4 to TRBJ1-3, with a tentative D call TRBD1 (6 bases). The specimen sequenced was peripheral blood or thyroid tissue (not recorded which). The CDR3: CASSLVPGALSGNTIYF. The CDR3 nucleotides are TGTGCCAGCAGTTTAGTACCGGGGGCCCTCTCTGGAAACACCATATATTTT.